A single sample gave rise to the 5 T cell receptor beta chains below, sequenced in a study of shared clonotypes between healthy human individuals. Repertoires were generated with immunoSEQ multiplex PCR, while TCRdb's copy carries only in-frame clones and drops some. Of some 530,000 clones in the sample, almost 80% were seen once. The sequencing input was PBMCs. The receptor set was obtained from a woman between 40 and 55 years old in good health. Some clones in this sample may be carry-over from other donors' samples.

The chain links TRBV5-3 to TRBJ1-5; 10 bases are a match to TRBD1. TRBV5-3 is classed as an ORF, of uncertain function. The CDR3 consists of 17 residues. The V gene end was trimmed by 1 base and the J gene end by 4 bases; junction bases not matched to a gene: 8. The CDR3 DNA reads TGTGCCAGAAGCTTGCAGGACTCGGGACAGGGGAATCAGCCCCAGCATTTT. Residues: CARSLQDSGQGNQPQHF.

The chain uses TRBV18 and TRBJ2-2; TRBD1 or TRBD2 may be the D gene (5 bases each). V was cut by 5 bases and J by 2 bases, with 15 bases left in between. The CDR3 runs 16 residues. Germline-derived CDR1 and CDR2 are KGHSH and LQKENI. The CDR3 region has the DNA TGTGCCAGCTCAGCAGTGGGGGACGGCAACACCGGGGAGCTGTTTTTT. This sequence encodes CASSAVGDGNTGELFF. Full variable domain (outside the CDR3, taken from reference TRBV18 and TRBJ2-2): NAGVMQNPRHLVRRRGQEARLRCSPMKGHSHVYWYRQLPEEGLKFMVYLQKENIIDESGMPKERFSAEFPKEGPSILRIQQVVRGDSAAYFCASSAVGDGNTGELFFGEGSRLTVL.

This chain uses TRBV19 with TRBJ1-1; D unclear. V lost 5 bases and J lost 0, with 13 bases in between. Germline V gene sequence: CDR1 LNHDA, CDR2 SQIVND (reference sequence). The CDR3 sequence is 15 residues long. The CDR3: CASSGSGVLNTEAFF. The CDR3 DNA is TGTGCCAGTAGTGGGTCAGGCGTTTTGAACACTGAAGCTTTCTTT.

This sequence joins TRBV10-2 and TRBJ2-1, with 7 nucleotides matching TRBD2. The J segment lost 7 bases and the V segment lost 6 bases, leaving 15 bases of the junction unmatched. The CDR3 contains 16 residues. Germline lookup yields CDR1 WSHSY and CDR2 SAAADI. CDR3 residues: CASSDPLAGVMNEQFF. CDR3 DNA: TGCGCCAGCAGCGATCCTCTTGCGGGAGTAATGAATGAGCAGTTCTTC.

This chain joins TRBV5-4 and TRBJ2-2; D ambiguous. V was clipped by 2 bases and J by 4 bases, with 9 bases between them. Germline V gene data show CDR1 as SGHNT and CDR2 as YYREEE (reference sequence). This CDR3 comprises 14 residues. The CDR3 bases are TGTGCCAGCAGCTTTGCGGAGCTCACCGGGGAGCTGTTTTTT. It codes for CASSFAELTGELFF.